Each of the 11 T cell receptor beta chains below was sequenced from the same sample in a study of CD8 T cells in ankylosing spondylitis. Study conclusions and caveats: Characteristic of ankylosing spondylitis blood, it appeared, was a TCR beta motif comprising 7 to 9 highly homologous variants.

These receptors have no known antigen. MiXCR, run by TCRdb on the 5' RACE reads, gives a single entry per CDR3 protein. Here the sample spans more than 600,000 distinct CDR3 sequences, roughly 19% being singletons. Sequencing was done on a sample of blood, either unsorted or a sorted T cell fraction (not recorded which). These receptors originate from a male donor with ankylosing spondylitis.

J is TRBJ2-7 and V is TRBV7-9; possible D gene TRBD1, 7 bases. Trimming took 6 bases from V and 2 from J, leaving 23 bases between them. The germline V gene encodes CDR1 SEHNR and CDR2 FQNEAQ (reference sequence). The CDR3 totals 17 residues. The CDR3 nucleotides are TGTGCCAGCAGTCCCATACCAGGGGCAGGGGGGACCTACGAGCAGTACTTC. It yields the protein CASSPIPGAGGTYEQYF.

The rearrangement joins TRBV4-1 to TRBJ1-4; D ambiguous. The V gene lost 4 bases and the J gene lost 8 bases, with 17 bases spanning the gap. The CDR3 covers 15 residues. CDR1 is MGHRA, CDR2 YSYEKL, per germline. Written as DNA, the CDR3 is TGCGCCAGCAGCCCCACGGTTTGGGCGGGAGAAAAACTGTTTTTT. Amino acid sequence: CASSPTVWAGEKLFF.

In its sample, this clonotype was seen many times. The J gene is TRBJ1-5, the V gene TRBV7-9; 7 bases match TRBD1. Germline CDR1 SEHNR, CDR2 FQNEAQ (reference sequence). CDR3 length: 15 amino acids. Trimming at V came to 6 bases and at J to 4 bases, leaving 9 bases not matched to a gene. For the CDR3, the DNA is TGTGCCAGCAGTTTTGGAGACAGGGTGAATCAGCCCCAGCATTTT. Translation: CASSFGDRVNQPQHF. Together with reference TRBV7-9 and TRBJ1-5, the CDR3 gives the full variable domain: DTGVSQNPRHKITKRGQNVTFRCDPISEHNRLYWYRQTLGQGPEFLTYFQNEAQLEKSRLLSDRFSAERPKGSFSTLEIQRTEQGDSAMYLCASSFGDRVNQPQHFGDGTRLSIL.

This sequence joins TRBV24-1 and TRBJ2-3; D unresolved. Germline CDR1 is KGHDR and CDR2 is SFDVKD. This CDR3 contains 12 residues. The V end lost 9 bases, the J end lost 2 bases, and 8 bases lay between the germline ends. Here the CDR3 DNA reads TGTGCCACCGCTGAGTACACAGATACGCAGTATTTT. Translated, it gives CATAEYTDTQYF.

This clonotype was found a few times. The genes are TRBV9 and TRBJ2-2; TRBD2 matches 9 bases. This CDR3 has 15 amino acids. Germline V gives CDR1 SGDLS, CDR2 YYNGEE. Trimming removed 3 bases from V and 6 bases from J; junction bases left unmatched: 6. CDR3 protein: CASSASGRIPGELFF. As DNA, the CDR3 is TGTGCCAGCAGCGCCAGCGGGAGGATACCCGGGGAGCTGTTTTTT.

This chain joins TRBV29-1 and TRBJ2-2, with 13 bases lining up with TRBD2. The CDR3 contains 16 residues. Germline CDR1 reads SQVTM; CDR2 reads ANQGSEA. Germline trimming cut 7 bases from V and 5 bases from J; bases unmatched to any gene: 10. CDR3 in amino acids: CSGSGLAGESTGELFF. For the CDR3, the DNA is TGCAGCGGGTCCGGACTAGCGGGAGAAAGTACCGGGGAGCTGTTTTTT.

V gene TRBV13 combines with J gene TRBJ1-2, with D possibly TRBD1 on 5 matching bases. Germline V gene lookup returns CDR1 PRHDT and CDR2 FYEKMQ (reference sequence). This CDR3 region has 12 residues. V lost 6 bases, J lost 7 bases, and 12 bases lay in between. This chain's CDR3 is CASSSAGGGYTF. In nucleotides, the CDR3 is TGTGCCAGCAGTTCCGCGGGGGGTGGCTACACCTTC.

This clonotype was counted a few times. CDR3: CASSLVGSPGYNEQFF. In DNA, the CDR3 is TGTGCCAGCAGCTTAGTAGGGTCGCCAGGTTACAATGAGCAGTTCTTC. The V gene is TRBV7-2, the J gene TRBJ2-1, with unresolved D. CDR1 is SGHTA, CDR2 FQGNSA, per germline. The ends were cut back, 1 base at V and 4 bases at J, with 14 bases in the middle. The CDR3 consists of 16 residues. Filled out from reference TRBV7-2 and TRBJ2-1, the complete variable domain reads GAGVSQSPSNKVTEKGKDVELRCDPISGHTALYWYRQSLGQGLEFLIYFQGNSAPDKSGLPSDRFSAERTGGSVSTLTIQRTQQEDSAVYLCASSLVGSPGYNEQFFGPGTRLTVL.

This clonotype was recorded a few times. The genes are TRBV4-1 and TRBJ1-4; D not certain. V dropped 0 bases and J dropped 5 bases, with 16 bases sitting between them. This CDR3 spans 17 amino acids. CDR1 is MGHRA, CDR2 YSYEKL, per germline. The CDR3 sequence: CASSQDRSLTVNEKLFF. In nucleotides, the CDR3 is TGCGCCAGCAGCCAAGATAGATCTCTCACGGTGAATGAAAAACTGTTTTTT.

This clonotype has just a few counts. V is TRBV12-3 or TRBV12-4 and J is TRBJ2-5, with D unclear. The CDR3 covers 13 residues. V lost 6 bases, J lost 5 bases, and 13 bases lay in between. The CDR3 reads CASSQDIGETQYF. CDR3 nucleotide sequence: TGTGCCAGCAGCCAAGACATCGGGGAGACCCAGTACTTC.

V is TRBV21-1 and J is TRBJ2-2; the table's D gene call, TRBD2, was not cross checked with the DNA. TRBV21-1 counts as a pseudogene. The CDR3 totals 16 residues. Here the CDR3 reads CASISGGAIGPGELFF. As DNA, the CDR3 is TGTGCCAGCATAAGCGGGGGGGCGATCGGCCCCGGGGAGCTGTTTTTT.